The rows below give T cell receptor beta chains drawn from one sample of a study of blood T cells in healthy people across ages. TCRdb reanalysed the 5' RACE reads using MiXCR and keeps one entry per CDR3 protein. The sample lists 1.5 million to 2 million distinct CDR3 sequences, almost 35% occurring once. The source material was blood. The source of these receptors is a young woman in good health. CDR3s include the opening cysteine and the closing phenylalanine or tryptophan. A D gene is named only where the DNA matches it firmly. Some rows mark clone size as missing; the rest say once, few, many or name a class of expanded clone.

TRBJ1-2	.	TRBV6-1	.	CAAAASILNYGYTF	TGTGCCGCAGCTGCAAGTATCCTTAACTATGGCTACACCTTC
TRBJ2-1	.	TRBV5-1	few	CASSPRPPYNEQFF	TGCGCCAGCAGCCCCAGGCCCCCCTACAATGAGCAGTTCTTC
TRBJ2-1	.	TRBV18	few	CASSPPGGMVNEQFF	TGTGCCAGCTCACCACCGGGCGGGATGGTCAATGAGCAGTTCTTC
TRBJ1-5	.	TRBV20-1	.	CSASEQETQHF	TGCAGTGCCTCGGAGCAAGAGACCCAGCATTTT
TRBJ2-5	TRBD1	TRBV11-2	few	CASSQLTGTLQETQYF	TGTGCCAGCAGCCAACTGACAGGGACCCTACAAGAGACCCAGTACTTC
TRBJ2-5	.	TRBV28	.	CASSKAGGAQETQYF	TGTGCCAGCAGCAAAGCCGGGGGTGCCCAAGAGACCCAGTACTTC
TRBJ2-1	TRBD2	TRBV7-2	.	CASSLGSGPRNEQFF	TGTGCCAGCAGCTTAGGTAGCGGGCCGAGAAATGAGCAGTTCTTC
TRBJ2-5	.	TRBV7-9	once	CASSLALRRQGQETQYF	TGTGCCAGCAGCTTAGCGCTAAGGCGCCAGGGGCAAGAGACCCAGTACTTC
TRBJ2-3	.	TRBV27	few	CASRMGTDTQYF	TGTGCCAGCAGGATGGGGACAGATACGCAGTATTTT
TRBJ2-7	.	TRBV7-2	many	CASSHKPLEIYEQYF	TGTGCCAGCAGCCACAAACCACTAGAAATCTACGAGCAGTACTTC
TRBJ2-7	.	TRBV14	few	CASSQAMIHEQYF	TGTGCCAGCAGCCAAGCTATGATCCACGAGCAGTACTTC
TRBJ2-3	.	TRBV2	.	CASSEPLADTQYF	TGTGCCAGCAGTGAACCCCTAGCCGATACGCAGTATTTT
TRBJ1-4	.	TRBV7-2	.	CASSFGQDGREKLFF	TGTGCCAGCAGCTTCGGCCAGGACGGTAGAGAAAAACTGTTTTTT
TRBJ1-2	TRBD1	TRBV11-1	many	CASSPRQGNVPTIGYTF	TGTGCCAGCAGCCCCAGACAGGGGAATGTCCCGACTATCGGCTACACCTTC
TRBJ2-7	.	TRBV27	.	CASSLGAGQSYGQYF	TGTGCCAGCAGTTTAGGGGCGGGACAATCCTACGGGCAGTACTTC
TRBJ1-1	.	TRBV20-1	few	CSALSGPNTEAFF	TGCAGTGCCCTGTCGGGGCCTAACACTGAAGCTTTCTTT
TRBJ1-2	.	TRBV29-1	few	CSVEDQEVWGTATF	TGCAGCGTTGAAGATCAGGAGGTTTGGGGGACGGCCACCTTC
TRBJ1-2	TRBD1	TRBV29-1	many	CSVGTGYGYTF	TGCAGCGTTGGGACAGGGTATGGCTACACCTTC
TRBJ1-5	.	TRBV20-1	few	CSAPRNHIPYSNQPQHF	TGCAGTGCGCCCAGAAACCACATCCCTTATAGCAATCAGCCCCAGCATTTT
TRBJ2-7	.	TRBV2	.	CASRGEDSYEQYF	TGTGCCAGCAGAGGGGAGGACAGCTACGAGCAGTACTTC
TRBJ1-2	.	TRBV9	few	CASSVYRDPSLLYGYTF	TGTGCCAGCAGCGTATACAGGGACCCATCTCTCCTCTATGGCTACACCTTC
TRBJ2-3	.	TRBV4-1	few	CASSPERSTDTQYF	TGCGCCAGCAGCCCCGAACGCAGCACAGATACGCAGTATTTT